One sample yielded the 15 T cell receptor beta chains listed below, sequenced in a study of Ad26.COV2.S vaccination and SARS-CoV-2 variants. The data were produced by immunoSEQ multiplex PCR, yet TCRdb's version contains in-frame clones alone and is incomplete. This sample yields some 300,000 clones, of which around four fifths are seen a single time; 2% to 2.5% belongs to the top ten. Regarding treatment: about 20 received Ad26.COV2.S at low or high dose, single or two shots; 5 received placebo; per-sample allocation not given. Samples were taken on day 63 after the first vaccine or placebo injection. Sequencing was performed on peripheral blood, taken in a trial of Ad26.COV2.S vaccine versus placebo. The source is a person aged 18-65 years who received the Ad26.COV2.S COVID-19 vaccine or a placebo.

This sequence joins TRBV7-3 and TRBJ1-1; no clear D. Trimming shortened V by 8 bases and J by 5 bases, and 15 bases separated the two germline ends. The length of the CDR3 is 13 residues. The germline V gene encodes CDR1 SGHTA and CDR2 FQGTGA. For the CDR3, the DNA is TGTGCCAGCCGAGAACACCTGGGGACTGAAGCTTTCTTT. Translation gives CASREHLGTEAFF.

The chain employs TRBV3-1 (or the pseudogene TRBV3-2) and TRBJ2-7, with D hard to call. Trimming took 3 bases from V and 5 from J, leaving 5 bases between them. Germline V CDR1 and CDR2: LGHDT, YNNKEL (reference sequence). The CDR3 has 11 amino acids. CDR3: CASSHIHEQYF. CDR3 nucleotide sequence: TGTGCCAGCAGCCATATTCACGAGCAGTACTTC.

This clone was observed a few times. The V call is TRBV28, the J call TRBJ2-7; D is perhaps TRBD1 (6 bases). The germline gives CDR1 MDHEN, CDR2 SYDVKM. The V end lost 5 bases, the J end lost 2 bases, and 19 bases lay between the germline ends. This CDR3 has 16 amino acids. The CDR3 loop reads CASSVQGPGRTYEQYF. The CDR3 DNA sequence: TGTGCCAGCAGTGTACAGGGTCCGGGTAGGACCTACGAGCAGTACTTC.

The chain recombines TRBV28 with TRBJ1-5; 8 nucleotides match TRBD1. CDR1 and CDR2 (germline): MDHEN, SYDVKM. The CDR3 contains 16 residues. Trimming took 5 bases from V and 3 from J; bases not matched to a gene: 9. The CDR3 region is CASSLLGTGHNQPQHF. In DNA, the CDR3 is TGTGCCAGCAGTCTCCTCGGGACAGGCCACAATCAGCCCCAGCATTTT.

The chain joins TRBV19 to TRBJ2-7; 9 bases agree with TRBD1. This CDR3 spans 13 amino acids. V shed 5 bases and J 5 bases; nucleotides not matched to a gene: 4. Looked up from germline, CDR1 is LNHDA and CDR2 is SQIVND (reference sequence). CDR3 region: CASSGRTGDEQYF. CDR3 DNA: TGTGCCAGTAGTGGGCGGACAGGGGACGAGCAGTACTTC.

The chain combines TRBV28 with TRBJ2-1; 9 bases match TRBD2. This CDR3 contains 15 residues. The V and J ends lost 5 bases and 4 bases, in that order; junction bases with no gene match: 6. Germline V lookup: CDR1 MDHEN, CDR2 SYDVKM. The CDR3 loop is CASSRTSDLYNEQFF. The CDR3 nucleotides read TGTGCCAGCAGTCGGACTAGCGATCTTTACAATGAGCAGTTCTTC. The full variable domain, rest sourced from reference TRBV28 and TRBJ2-1, is DVKVTQSSRYLVKRTGEKVFLECVQDMDHENMFWYRQDPGLGLRLIYFSYDVKMKEKGDIPEGYSVSREKKERFSLILESASTNQTSMYLCASSRTSDLYNEQFFGPGTRLTVL.

The V and J genes are TRBV9 and TRBJ2-3; D gene unclear. This CDR3 is built from 15 residues. V lost 0 bases and J lost 4, with 12 bases in between. Germline values: CDR1 SGDLS, CDR2 YYNGEE. CDR3 DNA sequence: TGTGCCAGCAGCGTAGATCCCCGAGCCCCAGATACGCAGTATTTT. Translated: CASSVDPRAPDTQYF.

This chain connects TRBV5-8 to TRBJ1-5; D gene uncertain. V was cut by 1 base and J by 5 bases, with 10 bases left in between. Germline loops: CDR1 SGHTS, CDR2 YDEGEE. This CDR3 is 14 amino acids long. The CDR3 spells CASSLWAGYQPQHF. The CDR3 DNA reads TGTGCCAGCAGCTTGTGGGCGGGTTATCAGCCCCAGCATTTT. Drawing the rest from reference TRBV5-8 and TRBJ1-5, the complete variable domain is EAGVTQSPTHLIKTRGQQATLRCSPISGHTSVYWYQQALGLGLQFLLWYDEGEERNRGNFPPRFSGRQFPNYSSELNVNALELEDSALYLCASSLWAGYQPQHFGDGTRLSIL.

About this clone: In the same sample, other DNA sequences code for this CDR3. The rearrangement uses TRBV11-3 and TRBJ1-6, with D hard to call. The V end lost 3 bases, the J end lost 5 bases, and 5 bases lay between the germline ends. Looked up from germline, CDR1 is SGHNT and CDR2 is YENEEA. This CDR3 has 13 amino acids. CDR3 loop: CASSLRDNSPLHF. In DNA form, the CDR3 reads TGTGCCAGCAGCTTGAGGGATAATTCACCCCTCCACTTT.

The chain employs TRBV6-6 and TRBJ1-6; 7 bases are shared with TRBD1. The trim removed 6 bases at V and 5 bases at J, leaving 7 bases unmatched. Germline lookup yields CDR1 MNHNY and CDR2 SVGAGI (reference sequence). The CDR3 is 15 amino acids. The CDR3 loop is CASSLSGQNNSPLHF. As DNA, the CDR3 is TGTGCCAGCAGCCTATCGGGACAGAATAATTCACCCCTCCACTTT.

There are a few counts of this clone. The V and J genes are TRBV7-9 and TRBJ2-1; TRBD2 is a possible D gene (6 bases). Between the trimmed V and J ends, which lost 5 bases and 7 bases, there was a span of 12 bases. The CDR3 is 13 amino acids. Germline assignment: CDR1 SEHNR and CDR2 FQNEAQ (reference sequence). The CDR3 region has the DNA TGTGCCAGCAGCCCCGCGGGGTATAATGAGCAGTTCTTC. It translates to CASSPAGYNEQFF.

This chain links TRBV10-3 with TRBJ2-5; 9 bases are a match to TRBD2. The germline V gene has CDR1 ENHRY and CDR2 SYGVKD. CDR3 size: 15 residues. V shed 3 bases, J shed 0 bases, and the junction held 2 bases outside the gene matches. CDR3 in DNA: TGTGCCATCAGTGATAAGCGGGGGGACCAAGAGACCCAGTACTTC. Its protein product is CAISDKRGDQETQYF.

The genes are TRBV7-3 and TRBJ1-5; the D gene is possibly TRBD1 (5 bases). V shed 1 base and J shed 6 bases, with 7 bases lying between them. Germline-derived CDR1 and CDR2 are SGHTA and FQGTGA. The CDR3 is made up of 13 amino acids. The CDR3 reads CASSLRRGQPQHF. The CDR3 nucleotides are TGTGCCAGCAGCTTAAGGAGGGGTCAGCCCCAGCATTTT. Using reference TRBV7-3 and TRBJ1-5 for the parts outside the CDR3, the full variable domain is GAGVSQTPSNKVTEKGKYVELRCDPISGHTALYWYRQSLGQGPEFLIYFQGTGAADDSGLPNDRFFAVRPEGSVSTLKIQRTERGDSAVYLCASSLRRGQPQHFGDGTRLSIL.

This chain joins TRBV6-5 and TRBJ1-1; D is perhaps TRBD1 (5 bases). The CDR3 is 14 residues long. Trimming removed 6 bases from V and 6 bases from J, with 17 bases in between. Germline CDR1 is MNHEY and CDR2 is SVGAGI. CDR3 nucleotide sequence: TGTGCCAGCAGCCGGGACCGAGCGGGCCCTGAAGCTTTCTTT. Protein product: CASSRDRAGPEAFF.

The chain employs TRBV11-3 and TRBJ2-3, with TRBD1 identical over 7 bases. The CDR3 totals 20 residues. Germline V gene data show CDR1 as SGHNT and CDR2 as YENEEA. The J segment lost 0 bases and the V segment lost 4 bases, leaving 19 bases of the junction unmatched. CDR3 coding DNA: TGTGCCAGCAGCTATCAGACAGGGCCCGGATATTTTTCTAGCACAGATACGCAGTATTTT. Protein sequence: CASSYQTGPGYFSSTDTQYF. The whole variable domain, filled in from reference TRBV11-3 and TRBJ2-3, reads EAGVVQSPRYKIIEKKQPVAFWCNPISGHNTLYWYLQNLGQGPELLIRYENEEAVDDSQLPKDRFSAERLKGVDSTLKIQPAELGDSAVYLCASSYQTGPGYFSSTDTQYFGPGTRLTVL.